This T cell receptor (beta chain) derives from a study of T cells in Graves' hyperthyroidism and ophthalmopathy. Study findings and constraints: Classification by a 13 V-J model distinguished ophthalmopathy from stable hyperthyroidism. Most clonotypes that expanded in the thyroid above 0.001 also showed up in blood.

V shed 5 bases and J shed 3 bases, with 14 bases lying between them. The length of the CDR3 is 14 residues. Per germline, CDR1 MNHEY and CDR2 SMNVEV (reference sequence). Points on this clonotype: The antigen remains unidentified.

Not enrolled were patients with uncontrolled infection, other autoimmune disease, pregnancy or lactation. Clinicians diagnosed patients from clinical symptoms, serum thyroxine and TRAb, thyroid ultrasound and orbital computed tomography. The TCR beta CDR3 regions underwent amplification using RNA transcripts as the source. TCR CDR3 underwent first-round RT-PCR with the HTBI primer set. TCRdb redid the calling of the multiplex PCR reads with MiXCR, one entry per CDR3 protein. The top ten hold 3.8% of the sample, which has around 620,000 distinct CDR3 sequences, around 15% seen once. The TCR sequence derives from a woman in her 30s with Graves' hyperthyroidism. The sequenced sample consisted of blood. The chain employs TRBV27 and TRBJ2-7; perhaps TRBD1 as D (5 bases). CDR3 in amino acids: CASSLQVGHYEQYF. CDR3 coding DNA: TGTGCCAGCAGTCTGCAAGTGGGGCACTACGAGCAGTACTTC.